The T cell receptor beta chain described here comes from a study of T cell repertoires in cytomegalovirus infection. Across the study: Both a matching HLA type and CMV infection were indicated by public TCR beta signatures.

A single record per CDR3 protein comes from TCRdb applying MiXCR to the reads. Among about 140,000 distinct CDR3 sequences, about 6.5% were seen once, and the ten largest hold more than 15%. CDR1 and CDR2 from the germline V gene are SGHTA and FQGTGA. There are 15 residues in the CDR3. V dropped 5 bases and J dropped 0; count of bases not matched to a gene: 2. This clonotype was seen ten or more times. This sequence was found in a human donor in good health (CMV status not recorded). Some clones in this sample may be carry-over from other donors' samples. The specimen was PBMCs. This chain uses TRBV7-3 with TRBJ2-7; 12 bases agree with TRBD2. The CDR3 protein is CASSKLAGGSYEQYF. The CDR3 region has the DNA TGTGCCAGCAGCAAACTAGCGGGGGGCTCCTACGAGCAGTACTTC. Looking up the rest from reference TRBV7-3 and TRBJ2-7 gives the full variable domain: GAGVSQTPSNKVTEKGKYVELRCDPISGHTALYWYRQSLGQGPEFLIYFQGTGAADDSGLPNDRFFAVRPEGSVSTLKIQRTERGDSAVYLCASSKLAGGSYEQYFGPGTRLTVT.